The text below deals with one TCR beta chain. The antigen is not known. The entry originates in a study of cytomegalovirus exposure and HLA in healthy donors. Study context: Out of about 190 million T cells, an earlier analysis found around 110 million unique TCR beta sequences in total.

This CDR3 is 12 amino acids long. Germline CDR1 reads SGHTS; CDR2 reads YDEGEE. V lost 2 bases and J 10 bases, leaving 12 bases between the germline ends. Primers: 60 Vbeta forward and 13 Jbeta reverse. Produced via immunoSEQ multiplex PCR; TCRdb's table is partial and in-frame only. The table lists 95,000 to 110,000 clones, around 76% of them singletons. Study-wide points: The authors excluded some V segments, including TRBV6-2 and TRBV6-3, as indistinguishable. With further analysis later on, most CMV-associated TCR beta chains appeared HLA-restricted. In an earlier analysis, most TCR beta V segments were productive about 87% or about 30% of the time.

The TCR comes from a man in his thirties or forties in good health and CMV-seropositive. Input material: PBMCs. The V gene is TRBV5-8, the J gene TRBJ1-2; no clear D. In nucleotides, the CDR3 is TGTGCCAGCAGCTTTGCCAGGTCCGACTACACCTTC. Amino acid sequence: CASSFARSDYTF.